These 12 T cell receptor beta chains came from one sample sequenced in a study of blood T cell repertoires in COVID-19. Sequencing was performed with immunoSEQ multiplex PCR; in TCRdb, only in-frame clones are kept and a portion is missing. The profile shows 180,000 or so clones, approximately 80% of them singletons. Sequencing was done on a sample of PBMCs or T cells enriched from blood (not recorded which). These receptors all come from a man aged 50 to 59 who had recovered from COVID-19.

This chain uses TRBV5-1 with TRBJ2-7, with D maybe TRBD1 (5 bases). The germline gives CDR1 SGHRS, CDR2 YFSETQ. Trimming left V 4 bases short and J 4 bases short, with 12 bases between. The CDR3 is made up of 13 amino acids. The CDR3 DNA sequence: TGCGCCAGCAGCGATGACAGAGATTACGAGCAGTACTTC. Translated, it gives CASSDDRDYEQYF. Based on the CDR3 plus reference TRBV5-1 and TRBJ2-7, the full variable domain is KAGVTQTPRYLIKTRGQQVTLSCSPISGHRSVSWYQQTPGQGLQFLFEYFSETQRNKGNFPGRFSGRQFSNSRSEMNVSTLELGDSALYLCASSDDRDYEQYFGPGTRLTVT.

This clone was detected only once. The genes are TRBV5-1 and TRBJ2-3; 11 bases map to TRBD2. The germline CDR1 and CDR2 sequences are SGHRS and YFSETQ. With V trimmed by 4 bases and J by 1 base, 5 bases remained unmatched. The CDR3 length is 16 residues. This CDR3 reads CASSRTSGLGTDTQYF. The DNA of the CDR3 is TGCGCCAGCAGCCGGACTAGCGGGTTAGGCACAGATACGCAGTATTTT.

The chain links TRBV6-5 to TRBJ1-4; TRBD1 matches at 8 bases. Trimming at V came to 6 bases and at J to 1 base, leaving 4 bases not matched to a gene. This CDR3 has 15 amino acids. Germline values: CDR1 MNHEY, CDR2 SVGAGI. DNA of the CDR3: TGTGCCAGCAGGCAGGGGGCCGTAACTAATGAAAAACTGTTTTTT. Protein sequence: CASRQGAVTNEKLFF.

The chain has TRBV27 and TRBJ2-5; 12 nucleotides align to TRBD2. Looked up from germline, CDR1 is MNHEY and CDR2 is SMNVEV (reference sequence). The CDR3 is 17 residues long. V gave up 5 bases and J gave up 4 bases; unmatched junction bases: 11. The CDR3 bases are TGTGCCAGCAGTCCCCTCCCTAGCGGGGGGGTTGGAGAGACCCAGTACTTC. Translated, it gives CASSPLPSGGVGETQYF.

J is TRBJ2-7 and V is TRBV21-1; TRBD1 is taken as the D call from the table, unchecked against the DNA. TRBV21-1 constitutes a pseudogene. The CDR3 runs 16 residues. The chain's CDR3 is CASSAPGQGCSYEQYF. DNA of the CDR3: TGTGCCAGCAGCGCCCCGGGACAGGGGTGCTCCTACGAGCAGTACTTC.

The chain couples TRBV7-8 to TRBJ2-3; D remains unclear. CDR1 and CDR2 (germline): SGHVS, FQNEAQ. This CDR3 has 15 amino acids. Between the trimmed V and J ends, which lost 2 bases and 0 bases, there was a span of 9 bases. The chain's CDR3 is CASSLYGGSTDTQYF. The CDR3 coding sequence is TGTGCCAGCAGCTTATACGGCGGTAGCACAGATACGCAGTATTTT.

The rearrangement links TRBV21-1 to TRBJ2-4; TRBD1 reflects the table's D call only, with no check against the DNA. TRBV21-1 is assigned pseudogene status. This CDR3 contains 18 residues. The CDR3: CASSKKGTPGTGKNIQYF. CDR3 bases: TGTGCCAGCAGCAAAAAGGGAACTCCCGGGACAGGAAAAAACATTCAGTACTTC.

The chain is built from TRBV5-1 and TRBJ2-1, with 9 nucleotides matching TRBD1. Germline V CDR1 and CDR2: SGHRS, YFSETQ. This CDR3 contains 17 residues. J was trimmed by 2 bases and V by 1 base; bases with no gene match: 7. In nucleotides, the CDR3 is TGCGCCAGCAGCTTGAGTAAGGGGACAGGGCCCTACAATGAGCAGTTCTTC. Encoded protein: CASSLSKGTGPYNEQFF.

This chain links TRBV28 with TRBJ2-7, with no clear D. Trimming shortened V by 2 bases and J by 0 bases, and 8 bases separated the two germline ends. This CDR3 comprises 14 residues. Germline loops: CDR1 MDHEN, CDR2 SYDVKM. The CDR3 reads CASSLEQPSYEQYF. The CDR3, as DNA: TGTGCCAGCAGTTTAGAACAGCCCTCCTACGAGCAGTACTTC.

The chain recombines TRBV6-5 with TRBJ1-5, with D possibly matching TRBD1 (6 bases). Germline V gene data show CDR1 as MNHEY and CDR2 as SVGAGI. The length of the CDR3 is 13 residues. Trimming stripped 2 bases from V and 8 bases from J, with 10 bases between. The CDR3 reads CASSYEGVEPQHF. The CDR3 DNA sequence: TGTGCCAGCAGTTACGAGGGGGTTGAGCCCCAGCATTTT.

The chain links TRBV9 to TRBJ2-1; no clear D gene. CDR1 SGDLS and CDR2 YYNGEE come from the germline V gene. The ends were cut back, 4 bases at V and 4 bases at J, with 12 bases in the middle. This CDR3 comprises 14 residues. The CDR3 DNA reads as TGTGCCAGCAGCTCCCCGCAGACTTACAATGAGCAGTTCTTC. This encodes CASSSPQTYNEQFF. The variable domain in full, completed from reference TRBV9 and TRBJ2-1, reads DSGVTQTPKHLITATGQRVTLRCSPRSGDLSVYWYQQSLDQGLQFLIQYYNGEERAKGNILERFSAQQFPDLHSELNLSSLELGDSALYFCASSSPQTYNEQFFGPGTRLTVL.

This clone turned up a few times. This chain connects TRBV25-1 to TRBJ2-5, with 7 bases matching TRBD2. The length of the CDR3 is 15 residues. V lost 2 bases to trimming and J lost 1 base; unmatched junction nucleotides: 4. CDR1 and CDR2 from the germline V gene are MGHDK and SYGVNS. The CDR3 region has the DNA TGTGCCAGCAGTGAAAGGTGGGGGGGCCAAGAGACCCAGTACTTC. This encodes CASSERWGGQETQYF.